The 18 T cell receptor beta chains below come from one sample, sequenced in a study of blood T cell repertoires in COVID-19. Using immunoSEQ multiplex PCR, the repertoire was profiled, and TCRdb retains in-frame clones only, with some absent. The data contain some 100,000 clones, around 88% of them singletons. Sequences were obtained from peripheral blood. The receptors stem from a human donor in a cohort sampled during active COVID-19.

The chain is built from TRBV19 and TRBJ2-3; 9 positions match TRBD2. Germline values: CDR1 LNHDA, CDR2 SQIVND (reference sequence). The CDR3 is 16 residues long. With 3 bases clipped from V and 2 bases from J, the junction kept 6 bases outside the gene matches. CDR3 sequence reads: CASSILTSGSTDTQYF. Here the CDR3 DNA reads TGTGCCAGTAGTATCTTGACTAGCGGATCCACAGATACGCAGTATTTT.

The chain joins TRBV5-4 to TRBJ2-7; no reliable D call. Trimming pared 4 bases from V and 0 bases from J, leaving 11 bases between. This CDR3 contains 14 residues. Germline CDR1 reads SGHNT; CDR2 reads YYREEE (reference sequence). In DNA, the CDR3 is TGTGCCAGCAGCGTGGATGGAGCCTCCTACGAGCAGTACTTC. Translated, it gives CASSVDGASYEQYF. The whole variable domain, filled in from reference TRBV5-4 and TRBJ2-7, reads ETGVTQSPTHLIKTRGQQVTLRCSSQSGHNTVSWYQQALGQGPQFIFQYYREEENGRGNFPPRFSGLQFPNYSSELNVNALELDDSALYLCASSVDGASYEQYFGPGTRLTVT.

The chain has TRBV9 and TRBJ2-5; 9 bases fit TRBD2. The V gene's germline CDR1 is SGDLS and CDR2 YYNGEE. The ends lost 0 bases at V and 4 bases at J; junction bases unmatched: 4. The CDR3 has 15 amino acids. Written as DNA, the CDR3 is TGTGCCAGCAGCGTAGCTGGTAGCGGGGGAGAGACCCAGTACTTC. Translated, it gives CASSVAGSGGETQYF.

This clone appeared a few times. The CDR3 sequence: CASLGTGPNQPQHF. Written as DNA, the CDR3 is TGTGCCAGTCTCGGGACAGGGCCGAATCAGCCCCAGCATTTT. The chain carries TRBV19 and TRBJ1-5; TRBD1 matches at 9 bases. The CDR3 has 14 amino acids. Germline V gene data show CDR1 as LNHDA and CDR2 as SQIVND (reference sequence). V was clipped by 8 bases and J by 4 bases; unmatched bases: 6.

This chain joins TRBV27 and TRBJ2-2; 11 nucleotides align to TRBD2. Germline CDR1 MNHEY, CDR2 SMNVEV (reference sequence). The V gene end was trimmed by 4 bases and the J gene end by 1 base; junction bases not matched to a gene: 2. This CDR3 comprises 16 residues. The CDR3 DNA reads TGTGCCAGCAGTTCCCTAGCGGGAGGGAACACCGGGGAGCTGTTTTTT. Translation gives CASSSLAGGNTGELFF.

CDR3 sequence: CASSLDPRLYMNTEAFF. CDR3 DNA: TGTGCCAGCAGCTTAGATCCTCGTTTGTATATGAACACTGAAGCTTTCTTT. The genes are TRBV11-2 and TRBJ1-1; D is ambiguous. Germline CDR1 and CDR2: SGHAT and FQNNGV. Trimming took off 0 bases at V and 0 bases at J, with 14 bases between the two ends. The CDR3 loop spans 17 amino acids.

The genes are TRBV4-2 and TRBJ2-7, with D unresolved. The CDR3 consists of 13 residues. Trimming stripped 0 bases from V and 3 bases from J, with 6 bases between. The germline CDR1 and CDR2 sequences are LGHNA and YNFKEQ. The CDR3 here is CASSQDPLYEQYF. The CDR3 coding sequence is TGTGCCAGCAGCCAAGATCCCCTCTACGAGCAGTACTTC.

This clone was seen a handful of times. The chain uses TRBV11-2 and TRBJ2-1; the match to TRBD2 covers 8 bases. The J segment lost 0 bases and the V segment lost 5 bases, leaving 15 bases of the junction unmatched. Germline assignment: CDR1 SGHAT and CDR2 FQNNGV. CDR3 length: 19 amino acids. CDR3 protein: CASSPGRGGRTSSYNEQFF. CDR3 nucleotides: TGTGCCAGCAGCCCCGGGAGGGGTGGGAGAACCAGCTCCTACAATGAGCAGTTCTTC.

This chain links TRBV19 with TRBJ1-5; TRBD1 might be the D (6 bases). Germline CDR1 is LNHDA and CDR2 is SQIVND (reference sequence). This CDR3 is built from 13 residues. V was trimmed by 6 bases and J by 5 bases, leaving 11 bases between them. The CDR3 DNA is TGTGCCAGTAGGGGGACACGGTATCAGCCCCAGCATTTT. Translating it yields CASRGTRYQPQHF. The whole variable domain, remainder taken from reference TRBV19 and TRBJ1-5, is DGGITQSPKYLFRKEGQNVTLSCEQNLNHDAMYWYRQDPGQGLRLIYYSQIVNDFQKGDIAEGYSVSREKKESFPLTVTSAQKNPTAFYLCASRGTRYQPQHFGDGTRLSIL.

CDR3 sequence reads: CASSEMDSSSYNEQFF. The CDR3 coding sequence is TGCGCCAGCAGTGAGATGGACTCAAGCTCCTACAATGAGCAGTTCTTC. This sequence joins TRBV10-1 and TRBJ2-1; TRBD2 is a possible D gene (5 bases). This CDR3 contains 16 residues. The V gene's germline CDR1 is WNHNN and CDR2 SYGVQD (reference sequence). Trimming removed 2 bases at V and 0 bases at J, with 11 bases between.

This clone was seen repeatedly, ten times or more. The chain uses TRBV19 and TRBJ2-1; TRBD1 matches at 9 bases. The CDR3 has 13 residues. Trimming cost V 6 bases and J 9 bases; bases outside gene matches: 6. CDR1 LNHDA and CDR2 SQIVND come from the germline V gene (reference sequence). DNA of the CDR3: TGTGCCAGTAGGGGGACAGGGAGGACTGAGCAGTTCTTC. It yields the protein CASRGTGRTEQFF.

V gene TRBV7-2 combines with J gene TRBJ2-5; a possible D gene is TRBD2 (5 bases). The CDR3 has 14 amino acids. Germline-derived CDR1 and CDR2 are SGHTA and FQGNSA. Trimming shortened V by 1 base and J by 1 base, and 7 bases separated the two germline ends. This CDR3 reads CASSLVGLQETQYF. The CDR3 DNA reads as TGTGCCAGCAGCTTAGTCGGACTCCAAGAGACCCAGTACTTC. The variable domain in full, completed from reference TRBV7-2 and TRBJ2-5, reads GAGVSQSPSNKVTEKGKDVELRCDPISGHTALYWYRQSLGQGLEFLIYFQGNSAPDKSGLPSDRFSAERTGGSVSTLTIQRTQQEDSAVYLCASSLVGLQETQYFGPGTRLLVL.

The CDR3 here is CASSSSRTGQNTEAFF. CDR3 nucleotide sequence: TGTGCCAGCAGCTCCTCGCGGACAGGGCAGAACACTGAAGCTTTCTTT. V gene TRBV9 combines with J gene TRBJ1-1, with 8 nucleotides matching TRBD1. The CDR3 runs to 16 residues. Germline CDR1 SGDLS, CDR2 YYNGEE. V was pared by 4 bases and J by 1 base, with 9 bases of the junction left unmatched.

The table lists this clone with a count of one. The chain is built from TRBV27 and TRBJ1-6; a weak D match, TRBD1 (5 bases). This CDR3 has 15 residues. The germline V gene has CDR1 MNHEY and CDR2 SMNVEV (reference sequence). Trimming pared 3 bases from V and 2 bases from J, leaving 8 bases between. Here the CDR3 DNA reads TGTGCCAGCAGTTTGACAGAACCCTATAATTCACCCCTCCACTTT. Its translation is CASSLTEPYNSPLHF.

The gene calls are TRBV2 and TRBJ2-5; 8 bases align to TRBD1. Germline V CDR1 and CDR2: SNHLY, FYNNEI. The CDR3 consists of 14 residues. The V gene end was trimmed by 8 bases and the J gene end by 1 base; junction bases not matched to a gene: 6. This CDR3 reads CASQLTGVQETQYF. Here the CDR3 DNA reads TGTGCCAGCCAACTGACAGGGGTCCAAGAGACCCAGTACTTC.

The chain couples TRBV7-2 to TRBJ2-7, with TRBD2 as a possible D gene (6 bases). V gave up 5 bases and J gave up 3 bases, with 14 bases separating them. Germline CDR1 reads SGHTA; CDR2 reads FQGNSA. The CDR3 is 14 amino acids. CDR3 in amino acids: CASSPGLQYYEQYF. In DNA, the CDR3 is TGTGCCAGCAGCCCGGGACTGCAATACTACGAGCAGTACTTC. Based on the CDR3 plus reference TRBV7-2 and TRBJ2-7, the full variable domain is GAGVSQSPSNKVTEKGKDVELRCDPISGHTALYWYRQSLGQGLEFLIYFQGNSAPDKSGLPSDRFSAERTGGSVSTLTIQRTQQEDSAVYLCASSPGLQYYEQYFGPGTRLTVT.

The rearrangement joins TRBV28 to TRBJ2-7, with 8 nucleotides matching TRBD1. Germline-derived CDR1 and CDR2 are MDHEN and SYDVKM. The CDR3 is 15 residues long. V lost 6 bases, J lost 0 bases, and 7 bases stayed unmatched. The CDR3 DNA sequence: TGTGCCAGCAGCCAAAGGACAGGGATCTCCTACGAGCAGTACTTC. This sequence encodes CASSQRTGISYEQYF.

This clone was counted a single time. The rearrangement joins TRBV7-8 to TRBJ2-3; 8 bases match TRBD2. The V gene end was trimmed by 5 bases and the J gene end by 6 bases; junction bases not matched to a gene: 19. Germline V gives CDR1 SGHVS, CDR2 FQNEAQ. The CDR3 is 18 amino acids. CDR3 sequence reads: CASSLPEIGTSDRDTQYF. The CDR3 DNA is TGTGCCAGCAGCCTCCCGGAGATCGGGACTAGTGATAGGGATACGCAGTATTTT. Filled out from reference TRBV7-8 and TRBJ2-3, the complete variable domain reads GAGVSQSPRYKVAKRGQDVALRCDPISGHVSLFWYQQALGQGPEFLTYFQNEAQLDKSGLPSDRFFAERPEGSVSTLKIQRTQQEDSAVYLCASSLPEIGTSDRDTQYFGPGTRLTVL.